Below, 18 T cell receptor beta chains from the same sample are listed, as sequenced in a study of identical twins. TCRdb reprocessed the 5' RACE reads with MiXCR, giving one entry per CDR3 protein. The sample yields around 240,000 distinct CDR3 sequences, approximately 10% seen once. Sequencing used memory T cells sorted from blood. The receptors were gathered from a man aged 50 to 59 in good health.

This clonotype came up a few times. The J gene is TRBJ2-7, the V gene TRBV3-1, with 7 nucleotides matching TRBD1. The germline V gene encodes CDR1 LGHDT and CDR2 YNNKEL (reference sequence). This CDR3 has 12 residues. V shed 8 bases and J 4 bases; nucleotides not matched to a gene: 5. CDR3 residues: CASGSGGYEQYF. CDR3 DNA sequence: TGTGCCAGCGGATCAGGGGGATACGAGCAGTACTTC.

This clonotype was counted between two and nine times. V gene TRBV4-2 combines with J gene TRBJ2-3; 15 nucleotides match TRBD2. V lost 4 bases and J lost 6; bases outside the gene matches: 11. Germline V gives CDR1 LGHNA, CDR2 YNFKEQ. This CDR3 has 18 amino acids. CDR3 nucleotides: TGTGCCAGCAGCCTCCGGACTAGCGGGGGGGAAGGAGGTGATACGCAGTATTTT. Encoded protein: CASSLRTSGGEGGDTQYF.

In this sample, this clonotype turned up once. A much more abundant neighbour one base away suggests this may be a read error. The rearrangement joins TRBV2 to TRBJ2-5; D not resolved. Deletions cut 1 base from V and 4 bases from J, with 4 bases between. The CDR3 is 12 amino acids. Germline CDR1 SNHLY, CDR2 FYNNEI. CDR3 DNA sequence: TGTGCCAGCAGTGAAGGGAGAGAGACCCAGTACTTC. Encoded protein: CASSEGRETQYF.

The chain combines TRBV18 with TRBJ1-5; a possible D gene is TRBD1 (6 bases). Trimming took off 4 bases at V and 6 bases at J, with 13 bases between the two ends. Per germline, CDR1 KGHSH and CDR2 LQKENI. CDR3 size: 14 residues. CDR3 amino acids: CASSQNREGQPQHF. The CDR3 DNA sequence: TGTGCCAGCTCACAGAACAGGGAGGGTCAGCCCCAGCATTTT.

V gene TRBV7-3 combines with J gene TRBJ2-3, with 8 bases fitting TRBD2. The CDR3 is 14 amino acids. J gave up 6 bases and V 1 base, and 3 bases lay outside the gene matches. Germline V gives CDR1 SGHTA, CDR2 FQGTGA. CDR3 protein: CASSLMGLGDTQYF. CDR3 bases: TGTGCCAGCAGCTTAATGGGACTAGGGGATACGCAGTATTTT.

The V call is TRBV24-1, the J call TRBJ2-1; TRBD1 matches 9 bases. The CDR3 runs 17 residues. The V and J ends lost 4 bases and 6 bases, in that order; junction bases with no gene match: 12. Germline CDR1 KGHDR, CDR2 SFDVKD. CDR3 nucleotides: TGTGCCACCAGTGACCAGCGCCCGGGACAGGGAAGCAATGAGCAGTTCTTC. Its protein product is CATSDQRPGQGSNEQFF.

In this sample, this clonotype turned up many times. The chain couples TRBV30 to TRBJ1-4; D remains ambiguous. V dropped 6 bases and J dropped 2 bases, with 10 bases sitting between them. CDR1 is GTSNPN and CDR2 is SVGIG in the germline V gene (reference sequence). The CDR3 is 13 residues long. CDR3 sequence: CACQETTNEKLFF. CDR3 nucleotides: TGTGCCTGCCAGGAGACGACTAATGAAAAACTGTTTTTT.

This clonotype showed up many times. This chain joins TRBV4-2 and TRBJ2-7, with D unresolved. Trimming shortened V by 1 base and J by 0 bases, and 7 bases separated the two germline ends. CDR3 size: 14 residues. Per the germline V gene, CDR1 is LGHNA and CDR2 is YNFKEQ. The CDR3, as DNA: TGTGCCAGCAGCCAAGGTGGGAACTCCTACGAGCAGTACTTC. This codes for CASSQGGNSYEQYF.

Only a few counts were recorded for this clonotype. The chain uses TRBV5-1 and TRBJ1-1; D is uncertain. This CDR3 is built from 12 residues. Trimming pared 2 bases from V and 6 bases from J, leaving 8 bases between. The germline CDR1 and CDR2 sequences are SGHRS and YFSETQ. In nucleotides, the CDR3 is TGCGCCAGCAGCTTAGATTTCGCTGAAGCTTTCTTT. Protein product: CASSLDFAEAFF.

This clonotype came up many times. The rearrangement links TRBV12-3 or TRBV12-4 to TRBJ2-7; tentatively, D is TRBD1 (5 bases). The V end was cut by 5 bases, the J end by 1 base, with 18 bases between. This CDR3 is 16 amino acids long. The CDR3 sequence: CASSARTRQSSYEQYF. The CDR3 nucleotides are TGTGCCAGCAGTGCCAGAACGAGACAGTCATCCTACGAGCAGTACTTC.

The chain carries TRBV11-1 and TRBJ2-2; tentatively, D is TRBD1 (5 bases). CDR1 is SGHAT, CDR2 FQDESV, per germline (reference sequence). Trimming took off 0 bases at V and 1 base at J, with 6 bases between the two ends. The CDR3 contains 15 residues. DNA for the CDR3: TGTGCCAGCAGCTTAGCAGGACAGAACACCGGGGAGCTGTTTTTT. Protein sequence: CASSLAGQNTGELFF.

In the case of this clonotype: This clone may be a read error of a much larger clone one base away. This chain uses TRBV5-6 with TRBJ2-3; the D call may be TRBD1 or TRBD2 (6 bases each). CDR1 SGHDT and CDR2 YYEEEE come from the germline V gene. The CDR3 has 15 amino acids. The CDR3 loop reads CAGSLYRGRTDTQYF. The CDR3 DNA reads as TGTGCCGGCAGCTTGTATCGGGGGCGCACAGATACGCAGTATTTT.

The V gene is TRBV20-1, the J gene TRBJ2-7; possibly TRBD2 for D (6 bases). CDR1 and CDR2 (germline): DFQATT, SNEGSKA (reference sequence). This CDR3 spans 15 amino acids. Trimming removed 0 bases from V and 3 bases from J, with 15 bases in between. The CDR3 DNA reads as TGCAGTGCTAGAGATCGGTTAGCGGAGAACTACGAGCAGTACTTC. Protein product: CSARDRLAENYEQYF.

The V call is TRBV29-1, the J call TRBJ1-2, with D maybe TRBD1 (5 bases). Germline CDR1 reads SQVTM; CDR2 reads ANQGSEA. The germline V and J ends were trimmed by 6 bases and 7 bases, with 9 bases remaining between them. The CDR3 is made up of 10 amino acids. The CDR3 region has the DNA TGCAGCGTGGATGGGGGTGGCTACACCTTC. Protein product: CSVDGGGYTF. Variable domain in full (rest from reference TRBV29-1 and TRBJ1-2): SAVISQKPSRDICQRGTSLTIQCQVDSQVTMMFWYRQQPGQSLTLIATANQGSEATYESGFVIDKFPISRPNLTFSTLTVSNMSPEDSSIYLCSVDGGGYTFGSGTRLTVV.

With regard to this clonotype: The junction departs from the called germline gene at one end, perhaps through a read error. CDR3 coding DNA: TGTGCTAGCAGTATGGGGGCACCTCTACAAGAGACCCAGTACTTC. Translation gives CASSMGAPLQETQYF. V gene TRBV7-7 combines with J gene TRBJ2-5; possibly TRBD1 for D (6 bases). CDR1 is SSHAT, CDR2 FNYEAQ, per germline (reference sequence). This CDR3 is 15 amino acids long.

The rearrangement uses TRBV4-1 and TRBJ2-7, with 11 bases fitting TRBD2. V gave up 3 bases and J gave up 4 bases; unmatched junction bases: 8. This CDR3 is 16 amino acids long. Looked up from germline, CDR1 is MGHRA and CDR2 is YSYEKL. CDR3 in amino acids: CASSQVSGGAFYEQYF. The DNA for the CDR3 is TGCGCCAGCAGCCAGGTTAGCGGGGGGGCCTTTTACGAGCAGTACTTC.

Ten or more counts support this clonotype. The chain joins TRBV10-3 to TRBJ2-3; perhaps TRBD1 as D (5 bases). This CDR3 contains 17 residues. Germline-derived CDR1 and CDR2 are ENHRY and SYGVKD. Trimming left V 0 bases short and J 5 bases short, with 18 bases between. CDR3 DNA: TGTGCCATCAGTGAGTCGAACGACCGCATAGGGGTAGATACGCAGTATTTT. It translates to CAISESNDRIGVDTQYF.

The CDR3 loop reads CASSPIRGTNEKLFF. CDR3 bases: TGTGCCAGCAGTCCTATCAGGGGTACTAATGAAAAACTGTTTTTT. The chain recombines TRBV6-1 with TRBJ1-4; TRBD1 might be the D (6 bases). Trimming cost V 5 bases and J 2 bases, with 12 bases left between them. CDR3 length: 15 amino acids. CDR1 MNHNS and CDR2 SASEGT come from the germline V gene.